This passage covers 31 T cell receptor beta chains from one sample sequenced in a study of cytomegalovirus exposure and HLA in healthy donors. The study ran its PCR with 60 Vbeta and 13 Jbeta primers. Only in-frame clones appear in the TCRdb table, and some are missing; sequencing was by immunoSEQ multiplex PCR. The data contain about 170,000 clones, around 73% of them singletons. Sequencing was carried out using PBMCs. All receptors derive from a woman under 30 in good health and CMV-seropositive.

This clone has a single count. The gene calls are TRBV11-1 and TRBJ1-2, with a weak D call TRBD1 (5 bases). Trimming removed 2 bases at V and 4 bases at J, with 8 bases between. Germline-derived CDR1 and CDR2 are SGHAT and FQDESV (reference sequence). The CDR3 consists of 13 residues. CDR3 sequence: CASSLRGSYGYTF. The CDR3 coding sequence is TGTGCCAGCAGCTTAAGGGGCTCCTATGGCTACACCTTC.

The gene calls are TRBV5-1 and TRBJ2-7; TRBD2 matches at 12 bases. V trimming: 2 bases; J trimming: 2 bases; junction bases outside the gene matches: 5. Germline V gene sequence: CDR1 SGHRS, CDR2 YFSETQ. The length of the CDR3 is 16 residues. As DNA, the CDR3 is TGCGCCAGCAGCTTCCGACTAGCGGGGGCCGCCTACGAGCAGTACTTC. Protein product: CASSFRLAGAAYEQYF.

The chain has TRBV6-4 and TRBJ2-7; TRBD2 might be the D (6 bases). Germline V gene data show CDR1 as MRHNA and CDR2 as SNTAGT. The CDR3 covers 13 residues. The V end was cut by 2 bases, the J end by 6 bases, with 11 bases between. CDR3 DNA: TGTGCCAGCAGTGACCGGGGGATGTGCGAGCAGTACTTC. Amino acids: CASSDRGMCEQYF.

The chain joins TRBV6-1 to TRBJ2-7; 7 nucleotides line up with TRBD2. The CDR3 extends over 14 amino acids. J was trimmed by 1 base and V by 5 bases; bases with no gene match: 5. Looked up from germline, CDR1 is MNHNS and CDR2 is SASEGT. The CDR3 spells CASSLGRDSYEQYF. CDR3 DNA: TGTGCCAGCAGTTTAGGGAGGGATTCCTACGAGCAGTACTTC.

J is TRBJ1-1 and V is TRBV2; TRBD1 agrees at 8 bases. V shed 8 bases and J 3 bases; nucleotides not matched to a gene: 5. Per germline, CDR1 SNHLY and CDR2 FYNNEI. The CDR3 runs 13 residues. The CDR3 DNA follows: TGTGCCAGCGAAACAGGGGGAGACACTGAAGCTTTCTTT. It encodes CASETGGDTEAFF.

The chain has TRBV13 and TRBJ2-7; D is possibly TRBD2 (7 bases). This CDR3 is 13 amino acids long. With 6 bases removed from V and 6 bases from J, the gap between germline ends came to 15 bases. Germline V CDR1 and CDR2: PRHDT, FYEKMQ (reference sequence). The CDR3 here is CASRSAGAREQYF. CDR3 DNA sequence: TGTGCCAGCAGGTCGGCGGGGGCCCGCGAGCAGTACTTC.

This chain joins TRBV2 and TRBJ1-2; D gene ambiguous. The CDR3 has 18 residues. Germline values: CDR1 SNHLY, CDR2 FYNNEI. Deletions cut 1 base from V and 7 bases from J, with 25 bases between. CDR3 DNA sequence: TGTGCCAGCAGTGAAGGTATTAAGAGAGGGAACGAGTGGAGTGGCTACACCTTC. It translates to CASSEGIKRGNEWSGYTF. The entire variable domain, with the rest obtained from reference TRBV2 and TRBJ1-2, is as follows: EPEVTQTPSHQVTQMGQEVILRCVPISNHLYFYWYRQILGQKVEFLVSFYNNEISEKSEIFDDQFSVERPDGSNFTLKIRSTKLEDSAMYFCASSEGIKRGNEWSGYTFGSGTRLTVV.

In its sample, this clone was seen a few times. This chain connects TRBV23-1 to TRBJ1-3, with 7 bases identical to TRBD1. TRBV23-1 is reported as an ORF; its role is uncertain. This CDR3 is built from 17 residues. With V trimmed by 0 bases and J by 0 bases, 5 bases remained unmatched. The chain's CDR3 is CASSQSGQPISGNTIYF. CDR3 nucleotide sequence: TGCGCCAGCAGTCAATCGGGACAGCCCATCTCTGGAAACACCATATATTTT.

The chain is built from TRBV7-9 and TRBJ1-2, with 9 bases matching TRBD1. Germline CDR1 reads SEHNR; CDR2 reads FQNEAQ (reference sequence). V was clipped by 1 base and J by 6 bases; unmatched bases: 9. The CDR3 covers 16 residues. The DNA of the CDR3 is TGTGCCAGCAGCTTAGTTGGGACAGGGATCGCTGATGGCTACACCTTC. Its translation is CASSLVGTGIADGYTF. Full variable domain (remainder filled in from reference TRBV7-9 and TRBJ1-2): DTGVSQNPRHKITKRGQNVTFRCDPISEHNRLYWYRQTLGQGPEFLTYFQNEAQLEKSRLLSDRFSAERPKGSFSTLEIQRTEQGDSAMYLCASSLVGTGIADGYTFGSGTRLTVV.

The rearrangement links TRBV6-1 to TRBJ2-5; tentatively, D is TRBD2 (6 bases). Germline V gives CDR1 MNHNS, CDR2 SASEGT. There are 13 residues in the CDR3. V was cut by 2 bases and J by 5 bases, with 9 bases left in between. The CDR3: CASSETSLETQYF. CDR3 sequence (DNA): TGTGCCAGCAGTGAAACTAGCTTGGAGACCCAGTACTTC.

The chain combines TRBV6-1 with TRBJ2-1; 9 nucleotides agree with TRBD2. Germline V gives CDR1 MNHNS, CDR2 SASEGT. This CDR3 comprises 13 residues. Unmatched junction bases numbered 3, after V lost 6 bases and J lost 6 bases. The CDR3 loop is CASRRGGGNEQFF. The CDR3 DNA sequence: TGTGCCAGCAGGCGGGGGGGAGGCAATGAGCAGTTCTTC.

With respect to this clone: Its ends do not fully match the called genes, so a read error is possible. CDR3 loop: CASSSVTSGGLVQETQYF. For the CDR3, the DNA is TGTGCTAGCAGCTCCGTGACTAGCGGGGGCCTCGTCCAAGAGACCCAGTACTTC. The gene calls are TRBV7-7 and TRBJ2-5; 12 bases match TRBD2. The CDR3 extends over 18 amino acids. Germline CDR1 is SSHAT and CDR2 is FNYEAQ (reference sequence). Together with reference TRBV7-7 and TRBJ2-5, the CDR3 gives the full variable domain: GAGVSQSPRYKVTKRGQDVTLRCDPISSHATLYWYQQALGQGPEFLTYFNYEAQPDKSGLPSDRFSAERPEGSISTLTIQRTEQRDSAMYRCASSSVTSGGLVQETQYFGPGTRLLVL.

J is TRBJ1-1 and V is TRBV30, with TRBD1 matching over 7 bases. V was pared by 1 base and J by 5 bases, with 1 base of the junction left unmatched. Per germline, CDR1 GTSNPN and CDR2 SVGIG (reference sequence). The CDR3 length is 12 residues. CDR3 region: CAWSARGTEAFF. The CDR3 nucleotides read TGTGCCTGGAGTGCCAGGGGGACTGAAGCTTTCTTT.

The chain uses TRBV5-6 and TRBJ2-7, with a tentative D call TRBD2 (5 bases). CDR1 is SGHDT and CDR2 is YYEEEE in the germline V gene. Trimming removed 0 bases at V and 4 bases at J, with 11 bases between. This CDR3 contains 14 residues. The CDR3 DNA reads as TGTGCCAGCAGCTTGGCCGGGATTAGTTACGAGCAGTACTTC. Protein: CASSLAGISYEQYF.

The chain combines TRBV6-6 with TRBJ2-7; 11 nucleotides line up with TRBD2. With V trimmed by 5 bases and J by 0 bases, 6 bases remained unmatched. CDR1 and CDR2 (germline): MNHNY, SVGAGI (reference sequence). The CDR3 extends over 16 amino acids. This CDR3 is CASSPSGGYISYEQYF. For the CDR3, the DNA is TGTGCCAGCAGTCCTAGCGGGGGGTATATCTCCTACGAGCAGTACTTC.

This clone showed up just a few times. The gene calls are TRBV4-3 and TRBJ1-2; no clear D. The CDR3 has 13 amino acids. V was cut by 0 bases and J by 6 bases, with 8 bases left in between. CDR1 is LGHNA and CDR2 is YSLEER in the germline V gene. The CDR3 reads CASSQDRADGYTF. CDR3 coding DNA: TGCGCCAGCAGCCAAGATCGCGCTGATGGCTACACCTTC.

The rearrangement uses TRBV6-8 and TRBJ2-7; 11 bases agree with TRBD2. V lost 6 bases to trimming and J lost 4 bases; unmatched junction nucleotides: 11. The CDR3 covers 16 residues. Germline V lookup: CDR1 MNHGY, CDR2 SAAAGT. CDR3 residues: CASRGLAGGPNYEQYF. DNA for the CDR3: TGTGCCAGCAGGGGATTAGCGGGGGGGCCCAATTACGAGCAGTACTTC.

This clone was detected only a few times. Written as DNA, the CDR3 is TGTGCCAGCAGTGTATCAGGGGGCAGTGAAAAACTGTTTTTT. It codes for CASSVSGGSEKLFF. This chain links TRBV2 with TRBJ1-4; TRBD1 matches 8 bases. V lost 4 bases to trimming and J lost 7 bases; unmatched junction nucleotides: 5. Germline CDR1 reads SNHLY; CDR2 reads FYNNEI. This CDR3 spans 14 amino acids.

The CDR3 coding sequence is TGTGCCAGCAGTCCGGGAGCGGGAGAGACCCAGTACTTC. Translating gives CASSPGAGETQYF. The rearrangement links TRBV6-4 to TRBJ2-5; D possibly corresponds to TRBD2 (6 bases). Germline V gives CDR1 MRHNA, CDR2 SNTAGT. Trimming pared 5 bases from V and 4 bases from J, leaving 11 bases between. The CDR3 length is 13 residues.

The chain joins TRBV13 to TRBJ2-3; 7 bases are a match to TRBD2. Trimming at V came to 5 bases and at J to 0 bases, leaving 5 bases not matched to a gene. Germline V gene sequence: CDR1 PRHDT, CDR2 FYEKMQ (reference sequence). CDR3 length: 15 amino acids. CDR3 DNA sequence: TGTGCCAGCAGCCCCCGGACTAGGAGCACAGATACGCAGTATTTT. It encodes CASSPRTRSTDTQYF.

The J gene is TRBJ2-5, the V gene TRBV6-5; unclear D gene. Germline CDR1 and CDR2: MNHEY and SVGAGI. The CDR3 covers 15 residues. Trimming removed 0 bases at V and 3 bases at J, with 11 bases between. The CDR3 sequence: CASSYSMAEKETQYF. The CDR3 DNA reads TGTGCCAGCAGTTACTCGATGGCGGAGAAAGAGACCCAGTACTTC.

This chain links TRBV4-1 with TRBJ2-5; D is perhaps TRBD2 (6 bases). The J call may be wrong; the DNA end is better matched by TRBJ2-7. CDR1 and CDR2 from the germline V gene are MGHRA and YSYEKL. The CDR3 has 14 residues. The CDR3 nucleotides are TGCGCCAGCAGCCAAGATGGGGGGTCCTACGAGCAGTACTTC. Translating gives CASSQDGGSYEQYF.

This clone was detected a few times. V and J are TRBV10-3 and TRBJ2-7; D is ambiguous. The germline gives CDR1 ENHRY, CDR2 SYGVKD. V lost 0 bases to trimming and J lost 3 bases, with 9 bases between them. This CDR3 is 14 amino acids long. The CDR3 loop is CAISESDTYYEQYF. The CDR3 coding sequence is TGTGCCATCAGTGAGTCAGATACTTACTACGAGCAGTACTTC.

This clone has a handful of counts. The J gene is TRBJ2-2, the V gene TRBV7-2; D remains unclear. CDR3 length equals 14 residues. V was cut by 0 bases and J by 3 bases, with 5 bases left in between. CDR1 is SGHTA and CDR2 is FQGNSA in the germline V gene. The CDR3 DNA reads as TGTGCCAGCAGCTTAGCTCAATACACCGGGGAGCTGTTTTTT. Translating it yields CASSLAQYTGELFF.

The chain has TRBV2 and TRBJ2-7, with D possibly TRBD1 on 5 matching bases. This CDR3 contains 12 residues. The V end lost 6 bases, the J end lost 2 bases, and 8 bases lay between the germline ends. The germline V gene has CDR1 SNHLY and CDR2 FYNNEI. The CDR3 loop is CASRVTAYEQYF. The CDR3 coding sequence is TGTGCCAGCAGGGTGACAGCCTACGAGCAGTACTTC.

V gene TRBV7-2 combines with J gene TRBJ2-7, with TRBD2 as a possible D gene (5 bases). The CDR3 has 15 amino acids. The germline V gene encodes CDR1 SGHTA and CDR2 FQGNSA. Trimming pared 1 base from V and 3 bases from J, leaving 13 bases between. The CDR3 protein is CASSLVRPGDYEQYF. CDR3 DNA sequence: TGTGCCAGCAGCTTAGTCCGACCCGGGGACTACGAGCAGTACTTC.

This chain links TRBV7-2 with TRBJ1-5; D possibly corresponds to TRBD1 (6 bases). This CDR3 spans 16 amino acids. In germline, CDR1 is SGHTA, CDR2 FQGNSA. V was clipped by 1 base and J by 9 bases, with 19 bases between them. CDR3 sequence (DNA): TGTGCCAGCAGCTTAGTTCCCGGAATGGGGGGGCTGCCCCAGCATTTT. This translates into CASSLVPGMGGLPQHF.

The J gene is TRBJ1-1, the V gene TRBV27; D is unclear. Trimming left V 1 base short and J 4 bases short, with 10 bases between. CDR1 is MNHEY, CDR2 SMNVEV, per germline (reference sequence). The CDR3 extends over 14 amino acids. The CDR3, as DNA: TGTGCCAGCAGTTTATACGGAGGAGGCACTGAAGCTTTCTTT. Amino acid sequence: CASSLYGGGTEAFF.

V and J are TRBV5-4 and TRBJ2-1; 8 bases align to TRBD1. The CDR3 totals 14 residues. Germline loops: CDR1 SGHNT, CDR2 YYREEE (reference sequence). The junction had 4 bases not matched to a gene; V was cut back by 4 bases and J by 4 bases. The CDR3: CASSPGGKYNEQFF. DNA for the CDR3: TGTGCCAGCAGCCCAGGGGGCAAGTACAATGAGCAGTTCTTC. The full variable domain, in which reference TRBV5-4 and TRBJ2-1 provide the parts outside the CDR3, is ETGVTQSPTHLIKTRGQQVTLRCSSQSGHNTVSWYQQALGQGPQFIFQYYREEENGRGNFPPRFSGLQFPNYSSELNVNALELDDSALYLCASSPGGKYNEQFFGPGTRLTVL.

This rearrangement joins TRBV7-2 to TRBJ2-5; 11 bases map to TRBD2. The length of the CDR3 is 18 residues. With V trimmed by 2 bases and J by 2 bases, 10 bases remained unmatched. Germline CDR1 SGHTA, CDR2 FQGNSA. This chain's CDR3 is CASSLRGSGGANQETQYF. The CDR3 DNA follows: TGTGCCAGCAGCTTACGGGGTAGCGGGGGGGCGAATCAAGAGACCCAGTACTTC. Full variable domain (outside the CDR3, taken from reference TRBV7-2 and TRBJ2-5): GAGVSQSPSNKVTEKGKDVELRCDPISGHTALYWYRQSLGQGLEFLIYFQGNSAPDKSGLPSDRFSAERTGGSVSTLTIQRTQQEDSAVYLCASSLRGSGGANQETQYFGPGTRLLVL.

This chain connects TRBV5-8 to TRBJ2-1; TRBD2 might be the D (5 bases). Looked up from germline, CDR1 is SGHTS and CDR2 is YDEGEE. Trimming shortened V by 4 bases and J by 5 bases, and 19 bases separated the two germline ends. The CDR3 length is 16 residues. This CDR3 is CASSPWTGSEDNEQFF. CDR3 DNA: TGTGCCAGCAGCCCATGGACTGGCTCAGAAGACAATGAGCAGTTCTTC.